The T cell receptor (beta chain) under discussion was sequenced for a study of tumor-infiltrating lymphocytes in primary liver carcinoma. About the research overall: Enrolled patients were male and female, aged 30 to 69 years. About 3.5 to 7.13 million productive TCRbeta reads were obtained from the samples, with similar numbers across tissue types.

The source material, roughly 18-30 mg of unsorted bulk tissue, was used to co-extract RNA and DNA. From around 530 ng of total RNA, TCR beta-specific cDNA was reverse-transcribed using a constant-region primer. Three nested multiplex PCR rounds, a slightly modified ARM-PCR, produced the libraries for TCR beta. Both of the initial two PCR rounds ran for approximately 11 cycles and employed TRBV1-TRBV30 forward primers alongside a C-beta reverse primer. TCRdb re-derived calls from the multiplex PCR reads in MiXCR, one entry per CDR3 protein. The sample carries 40,000 to 60,000 distinct CDR3 sequences, less than 75% recorded once. Germline V gives CDR1 MNHEY, CDR2 SVGAGI. Unmatched junction bases numbered 12, after V lost 9 bases and J lost 7 bases. CDR3 length equals 16 residues.

The clonotype was recovered from a man in his forties or fifties with primary liver carcinoma and hepatitis B virus infection. The sample was liver tumor tissue from sampling region 5. As for subset: tumor region T5, tumor centre. This chain joins TRBV6-5 and TRBJ2-1; 13 bases are a match to TRBD2. The CDR3 DNA is TGTGCCAGTACTTACACGAGACTAGCGGGGGGTAATGAGCAGTTCTTC. Translated, it gives CASTYTRLAGGNEQFF.